This TCR beta chain stems from a study of blood T cell repertoires in COVID-19. Study information: COVID-19 samples collected from the United States, Italy and Spain covered acute and convalescent phases. PBMCs, B-cell-depleted T cells, or T cells were the source of the cDNA or gDNA that made up the material.

In the authors' methods: From reference gene primer amplification, estimates of nucleated cell counts were derived. TCRdb keeps only in-frame clones here, not all; method: immunoSEQ multiplex PCR. That table is the source of V, J and clone size, and D and trimming were worked out from the DNA. The table includes over 70,000 clones, 80% detected once. Trimming took 2 bases from V and 13 from J, leaving 12 bases between them. The CDR3 extends over 13 amino acids. Germline CDR1 and CDR2: MNHEY and SVGAGI. The genes are TRBV6-5 and TRBJ1-6, with D perhaps TRBD1 (6 bases). The material sequenced was peripheral blood. This clonotype was sampled from an older woman with acute or convalescent COVID-19. The CDR3 region is CASSYRTDLPLHF. DNA of the CDR3: TGTGCCAGCAGTTACCGGACAGACTTGCCCCTCCACTTT.